This section outlines one TCR beta chain sequence together with its context. The data originate from a study of tumor-infiltrating lymphocytes in oesophageal squamous cell carcinoma. This CDR3 contains 16 residues. Germline V gene data show CDR1 as SGHTA and CDR2 as FQGNSA. MiXCR was run by TCRdb on the PCR reads, yielding one entry per CDR3 protein. The sample lists 23,000 or so distinct CDR3 sequences, 30% to 35% occurring once. The clonotype was recovered from a female donor with esophageal squamous cell carcinoma. The rearrangement uses TRBV7-2 and TRBJ2-5, with 7 nucleotides matching TRBD2. Matching the DNA end better, TRBJ2-1 makes the J call doubtful. Sequencing input: esophageal tumor tissue. The CDR3 spells CASKEGAGVGYNEQFF. CDR3 nucleotide sequence: TGTGCCAGCAAGGAAGGGGCGGGAGTAGGATACAATGAGCAGTTCTTC.